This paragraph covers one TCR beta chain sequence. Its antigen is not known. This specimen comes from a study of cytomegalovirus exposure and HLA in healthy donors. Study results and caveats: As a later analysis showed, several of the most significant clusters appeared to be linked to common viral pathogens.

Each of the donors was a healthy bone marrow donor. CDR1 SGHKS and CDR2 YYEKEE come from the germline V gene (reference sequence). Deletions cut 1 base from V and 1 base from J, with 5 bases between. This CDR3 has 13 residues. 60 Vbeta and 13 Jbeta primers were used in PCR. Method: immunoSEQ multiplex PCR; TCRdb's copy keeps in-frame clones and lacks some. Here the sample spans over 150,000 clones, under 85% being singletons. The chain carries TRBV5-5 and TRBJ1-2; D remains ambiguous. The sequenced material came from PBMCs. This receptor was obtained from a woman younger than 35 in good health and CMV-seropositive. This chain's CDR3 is CASSLNSNYGYTF. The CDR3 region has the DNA TGTGCCAGCAGCTTGAACAGTAACTATGGCTACACCTTC. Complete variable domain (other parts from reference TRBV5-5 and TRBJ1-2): DAGVTQSPTHLIKTRGQQVTLRCSPISGHKSVSWYQQVLGQGPQFIFQYYEKEERGRGNFPDRFSARQFPNYSSELNVNALLLGDSALYLCASSLNSNYGYTFGSGTRLTVV.